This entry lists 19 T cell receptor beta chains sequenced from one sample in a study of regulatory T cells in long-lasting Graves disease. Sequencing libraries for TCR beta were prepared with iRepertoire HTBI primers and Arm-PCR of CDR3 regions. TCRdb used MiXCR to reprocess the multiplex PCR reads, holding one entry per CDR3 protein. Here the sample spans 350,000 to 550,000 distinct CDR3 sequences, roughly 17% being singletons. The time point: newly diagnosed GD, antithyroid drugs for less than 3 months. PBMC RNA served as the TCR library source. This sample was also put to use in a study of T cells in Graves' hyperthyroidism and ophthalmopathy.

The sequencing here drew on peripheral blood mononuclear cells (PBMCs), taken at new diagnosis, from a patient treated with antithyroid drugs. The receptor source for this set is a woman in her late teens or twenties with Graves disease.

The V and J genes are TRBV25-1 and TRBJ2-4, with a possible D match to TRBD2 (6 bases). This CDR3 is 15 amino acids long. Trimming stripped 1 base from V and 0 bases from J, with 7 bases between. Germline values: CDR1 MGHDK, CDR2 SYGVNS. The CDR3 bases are TGTGCCAGCAGTGAATCGGGGGAAGCCAAAAACATTCAGTACTTC. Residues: CASSESGEAKNIQYF.

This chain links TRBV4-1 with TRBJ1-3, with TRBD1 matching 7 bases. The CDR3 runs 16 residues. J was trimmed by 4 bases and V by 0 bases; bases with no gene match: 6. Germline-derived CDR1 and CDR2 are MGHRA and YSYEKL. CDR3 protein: CASSQDPGQRGNTIYF. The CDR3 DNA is TGCGCCAGCAGCCAAGACCCGGGACAGAGGGGAAACACCATATATTTT.

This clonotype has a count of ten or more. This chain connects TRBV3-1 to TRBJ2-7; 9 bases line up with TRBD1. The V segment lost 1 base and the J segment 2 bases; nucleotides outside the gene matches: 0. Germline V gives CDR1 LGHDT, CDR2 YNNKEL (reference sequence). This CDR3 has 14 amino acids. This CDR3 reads CASSQGTGAYEQYF. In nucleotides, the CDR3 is TGTGCCAGCAGCCAAGGGACAGGGGCCTACGAGCAGTACTTC.

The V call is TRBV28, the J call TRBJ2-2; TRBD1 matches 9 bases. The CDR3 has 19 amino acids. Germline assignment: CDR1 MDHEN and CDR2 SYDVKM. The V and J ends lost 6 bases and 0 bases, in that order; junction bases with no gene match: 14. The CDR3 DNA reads TGTGCCAGCAGCGCCCCGGGACAGGGATCTGTTCCGAACACCGGGGAGCTGTTTTTT. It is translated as CASSAPGQGSVPNTGELFF.

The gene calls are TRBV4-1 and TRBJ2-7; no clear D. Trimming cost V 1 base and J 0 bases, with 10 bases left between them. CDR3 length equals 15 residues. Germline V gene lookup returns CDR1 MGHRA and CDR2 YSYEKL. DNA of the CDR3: TGCGCCAGCAGCCAAGTCTTCACCCCCTCCTACGAGCAGTACTTC. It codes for CASSQVFTPSYEQYF.

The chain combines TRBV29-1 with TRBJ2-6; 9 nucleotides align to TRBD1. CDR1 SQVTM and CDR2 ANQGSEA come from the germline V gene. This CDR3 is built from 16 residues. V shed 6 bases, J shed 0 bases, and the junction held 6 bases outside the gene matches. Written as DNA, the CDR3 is TGCAGCGTCGTGGGGACAGGGCACTCTGGGGCCAACGTCCTGACTTTC. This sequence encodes CSVVGTGHSGANVLTF.

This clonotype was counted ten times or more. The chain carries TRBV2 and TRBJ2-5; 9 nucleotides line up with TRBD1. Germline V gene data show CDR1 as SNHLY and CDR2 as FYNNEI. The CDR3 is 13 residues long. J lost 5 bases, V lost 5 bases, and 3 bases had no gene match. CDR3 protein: CASSTGGAETQYF. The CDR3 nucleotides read TGTGCCAGCAGTACAGGGGGCGCGGAGACCCAGTACTTC.

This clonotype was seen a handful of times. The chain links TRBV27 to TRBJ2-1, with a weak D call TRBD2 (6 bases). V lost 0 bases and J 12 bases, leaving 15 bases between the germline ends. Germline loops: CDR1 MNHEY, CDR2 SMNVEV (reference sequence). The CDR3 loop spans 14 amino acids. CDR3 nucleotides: TGTGCCAGCAGTTTATCGTCCCCACTAGCAGGGCAGTTCTTC. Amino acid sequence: CASSLSSPLAGQFF.

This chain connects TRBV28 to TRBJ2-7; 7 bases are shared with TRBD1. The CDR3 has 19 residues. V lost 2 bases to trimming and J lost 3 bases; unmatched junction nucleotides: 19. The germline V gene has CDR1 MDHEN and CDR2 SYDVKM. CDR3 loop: CASSLNWWTGSRLGYEQYF. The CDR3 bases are TGTGCCAGCAGTTTAAACTGGTGGACAGGATCGAGGTTGGGCTACGAGCAGTACTTC.

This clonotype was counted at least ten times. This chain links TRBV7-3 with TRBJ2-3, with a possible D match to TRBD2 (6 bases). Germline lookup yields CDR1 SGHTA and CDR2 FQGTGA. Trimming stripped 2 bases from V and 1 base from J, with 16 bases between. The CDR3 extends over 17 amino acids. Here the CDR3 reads CASSLLRGGVGTDTQYF. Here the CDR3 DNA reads TGTGCCAGCAGCTTATTGCGCGGAGGGGTGGGCACAGATACGCAGTATTTT.

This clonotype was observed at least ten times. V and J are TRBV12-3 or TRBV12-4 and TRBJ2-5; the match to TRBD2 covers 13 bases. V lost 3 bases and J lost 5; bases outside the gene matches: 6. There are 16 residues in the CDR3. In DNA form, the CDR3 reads TGTGCCAGCAGTTTTTGGACTAGCGGGAGCAGGGAGACCCAGTACTTC. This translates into CASSFWTSGSRETQYF.

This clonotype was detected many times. The CDR3 DNA reads as TGTGCCAGCAGTGCGCCGCGGGATACGCAGTATTTT. Its translation: CASSAPRDTQYF. This rearrangement joins TRBV12-3 or TRBV12-4 to TRBJ2-3; D unresolved. V was cut by 5 bases and J by 6 bases, with 9 bases left in between. The CDR3 extends over 12 amino acids.

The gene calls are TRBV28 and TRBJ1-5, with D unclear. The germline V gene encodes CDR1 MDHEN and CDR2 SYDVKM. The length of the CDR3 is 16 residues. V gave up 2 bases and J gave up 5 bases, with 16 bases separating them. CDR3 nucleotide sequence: TGTGCCAGCAGTTTAGAGCGGAGGGCCCGAGATCAGCCCCAGCATTTT. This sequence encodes CASSLERRARDQPQHF.

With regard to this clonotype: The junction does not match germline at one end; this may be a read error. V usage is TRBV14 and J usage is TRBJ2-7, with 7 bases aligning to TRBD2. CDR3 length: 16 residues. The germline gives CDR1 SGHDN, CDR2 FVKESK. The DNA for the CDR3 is TGTGCCAACAGCCGCCCCGCGACGGGAGGCTCCTACGAGCAGTACTTC. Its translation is CANSRPATGGSYEQYF.

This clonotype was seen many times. DNA of the CDR3: TGTGCCAGCAGCTTAGGGATCGGGGGGGACGGACAGCCCCAGCATTTT. Protein product: CASSLGIGGDGQPQHF. This chain uses TRBV7-8 with TRBJ1-5; a weak D match, TRBD1 (5 bases). Germline CDR1 reads SGHVS; CDR2 reads FQNEAQ. With 1 base removed from V and 7 bases from J, the gap between germline ends came to 17 bases. CDR3 size: 16 residues.

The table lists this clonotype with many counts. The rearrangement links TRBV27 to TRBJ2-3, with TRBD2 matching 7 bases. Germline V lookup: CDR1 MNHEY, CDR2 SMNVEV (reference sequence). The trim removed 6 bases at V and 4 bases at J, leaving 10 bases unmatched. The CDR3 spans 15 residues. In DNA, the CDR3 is TGTGCCAGCAGCCCGGGACTACCCCTACCAGATACGCAGTATTTT. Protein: CASSPGLPLPDTQYF.

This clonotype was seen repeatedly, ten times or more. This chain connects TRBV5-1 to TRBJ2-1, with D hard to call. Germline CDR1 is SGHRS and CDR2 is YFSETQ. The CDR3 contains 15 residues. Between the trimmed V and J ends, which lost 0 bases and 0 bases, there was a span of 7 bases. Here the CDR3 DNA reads TGCGCCAGCAGCTTGGACCTGAGCTCCTACAATGAGCAGTTCTTC. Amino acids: CASSLDLSSYNEQFF.

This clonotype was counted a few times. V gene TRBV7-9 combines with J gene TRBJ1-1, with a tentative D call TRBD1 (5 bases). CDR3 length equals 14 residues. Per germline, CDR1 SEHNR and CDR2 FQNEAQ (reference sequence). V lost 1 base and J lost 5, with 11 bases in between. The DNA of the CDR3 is TGTGCCAGCAGCTTAGATGGGGCGCGAACTGAAGCTTTCTTT. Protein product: CASSLDGARTEAFF.

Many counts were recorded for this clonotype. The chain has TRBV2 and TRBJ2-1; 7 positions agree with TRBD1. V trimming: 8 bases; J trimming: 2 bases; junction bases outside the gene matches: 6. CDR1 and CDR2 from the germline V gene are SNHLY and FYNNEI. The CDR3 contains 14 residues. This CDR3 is CASLRQGAYNEQFF. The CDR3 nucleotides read TGTGCCAGCCTCAGACAGGGAGCCTACAATGAGCAGTTCTTC.